This T cell receptor beta chain is from a study of CD8 T cells in Susac syndrome. It was with random hexamers that about 0.45 to 1 ug RNA was reverse transcribed. From the immunoSEQ multiplex PCR reads, TCRdb called clonotypes with MiXCR, one entry per CDR3 protein. The repertoire has approximately 150,000 distinct CDR3 sequences, approximately 96% of them found once; the top ten carry over 0.065%. This CDR3 is 18 amino acids long. The ends lost 3 bases at V and 5 bases at J; junction bases unmatched: 16. Germline CDR1 is KGHDR and CDR2 is SFDVKD. This sequence was found in a human donor with Susac syndrome. The chain couples TRBV24-1 to TRBJ2-5; TRBD2 matches at 8 bases. Sequencing used CD4+ T cells from PBMCs. CDR3 nucleotide sequence: TGTGCCACCAGTGATCCAGGGAGGGCCAGCGGGAGAGGGGAGACCCAGTACTTC. Its protein is CATSDPGRASGRGETQYF.